The 20 T cell receptor beta chains below all came from one sample that was sequenced in a study of blood T cell repertoires in COVID-19. Profiling relied on immunoSEQ multiplex PCR, and the TCRdb table lists in-frame clones only, not all of them. Among some 180,000 clones listed, roughly 78% were seen once. Source material: peripheral blood. The receptors stem from a woman at least 80 years old with active or convalescent COVID-19.

This clone turned up a few times. The chain joins TRBV5-5 to TRBJ2-6; no firm D call. Germline CDR1 is SGHKS and CDR2 is YYEKEE (reference sequence). This CDR3 spans 18 amino acids. V lost 3 bases and J lost 2, with 18 bases in between. The CDR3 DNA follows: TGTGCCAGCAGCTCGTTACCCCATGATCGGGCTGGGGCCAACGTCCTGACTTTC. Amino acid sequence: CASSSLPHDRAGANVLTF. The variable domain in full, completed from reference TRBV5-5 and TRBJ2-6, reads DAGVTQSPTHLIKTRGQQVTLRCSPISGHKSVSWYQQVLGQGPQFIFQYYEKEERGRGNFPDRFSARQFPNYSSELNVNALLLGDSALYLCASSSLPHDRAGANVLTFGAGSRLTVL.

This sequence joins TRBV5-6 and TRBJ2-7; D unclear. Per the germline V gene, CDR1 is SGHDT and CDR2 is YYEEEE. V shed 0 bases and J shed 5 bases, with 9 bases lying between them. The CDR3 totals 13 residues. The CDR3 DNA reads as TGTGCCAGCAGCTTGGACTTAAACGACGAGCAGTACTTC. Protein sequence: CASSLDLNDEQYF.

The V and J genes are TRBV5-1 and TRBJ1-3, with 8 nucleotides matching TRBD1. After removal of 4 bases from V and 4 bases from J, the junction contained 4 bases not matched to a gene. Germline V CDR1 and CDR2: SGHRS, YFSETQ. This CDR3 region has 14 residues. CDR3 in amino acids: CASSTGQGGNTIYF. The DNA of the CDR3 is TGCGCCAGCAGCACCGGACAGGGAGGAAACACCATATATTTT.

V and J are TRBV19 and TRBJ1-1; weak D call: TRBD1 (5 bases). The CDR3 consists of 14 residues. The germline V gene has CDR1 LNHDA and CDR2 SQIVND (reference sequence). V lost 4 bases and J lost 5, with 14 bases in between. The CDR3 DNA reads as TGTGCCAGTAGTAGCGTGGGGGGGGAGACTGAAGCTTTCTTT. This encodes CASSSVGGETEAFF.

This clone came up once. This chain uses TRBV28 with TRBJ2-1, with a weak D call TRBD2 (5 bases). This CDR3 region has 14 residues. Trimming cost V 1 base and J 6 bases, with 10 bases left between them. The V gene's germline CDR1 is MDHEN and CDR2 SYDVKM. The CDR3 reads CASSLSKGSNEQFF. The CDR3 DNA reads TGTGCCAGCAGTTTATCGAAAGGGAGCAATGAGCAGTTCTTC.

The V and J genes are TRBV7-9 and TRBJ2-3; 14 nucleotides align to TRBD2. The CDR3 is made up of 20 amino acids. With 5 bases clipped from V and 2 bases from J, the junction kept 15 bases outside the gene matches. The germline V gene encodes CDR1 SEHNR and CDR2 FQNEAQ (reference sequence). The CDR3 region is CASSIWTSGGSRKNTDTQYF. The CDR3 DNA reads as TGTGCCAGCAGCATCTGGACTAGCGGGGGGAGCCGCAAGAACACAGATACGCAGTATTTT. Combining the CDR3 with reference TRBV7-9 and TRBJ2-3 gives the whole variable domain DTGVSQNPRHKITKRGQNVTFRCDPISEHNRLYWYRQTLGQGPEFLTYFQNEAQLEKSRLLSDRFSAERPKGSFSTLEIQRTEQGDSAMYLCASSIWTSGGSRKNTDTQYFGPGTRLTVL.

This sequence joins TRBV5-6 and TRBJ2-7, with 9 bases aligning to TRBD1. The CDR3 has 14 residues. The germline V gene has CDR1 SGHDT and CDR2 YYEEEE. The J segment lost 3 bases and the V segment lost 4 bases, leaving 5 bases of the junction unmatched. The CDR3 region is CASSDGTGNYEQYF. The CDR3 DNA is TGTGCCAGCAGCGATGGGACAGGGAACTACGAGCAGTACTTC.

This chain links TRBV15 with TRBJ1-1; TRBD1 agrees at 8 bases. The germline gives CDR1 LNHNV, CDR2 YYDKDF (reference sequence). The CDR3 sequence is 13 residues long. Trimming took 0 bases from V and 11 from J; bases not matched to a gene: 5. CDR3 region: CATSRDRTGLAFF. DNA for the CDR3: TGTGCCACCAGCAGAGATAGGACAGGGCTGGCTTTCTTT.

The chain has TRBV5-4 and TRBJ2-1; tentative D call: TRBD2 (5 bases). The CDR3 is 15 residues long. Trimming pared 4 bases from V and 0 bases from J, leaving 11 bases between. Germline lookup yields CDR1 SGHNT and CDR2 YYREEE (reference sequence). CDR3 nucleotide sequence: TGTGCCAGCAGCGCCACCGGGAACTCCTACAATGAGCAGTTCTTC. This codes for CASSATGNSYNEQFF. Using reference TRBV5-4 and TRBJ2-1 for the parts outside the CDR3, the full variable domain is ETGVTQSPTHLIKTRGQQVTLRCSSQSGHNTVSWYQQALGQGPQFIFQYYREEENGRGNFPPRFSGLQFPNYSSELNVNALELDDSALYLCASSATGNSYNEQFFGPGTRLTVL.

The V call is TRBV5-1, the J call TRBJ2-5; TRBD1 matches at 9 bases. This CDR3 region has 14 residues. Trimming took 7 bases from V and 5 from J; bases not matched to a gene: 9. Germline-derived CDR1 and CDR2 are SGHRS and YFSETQ. In DNA form, the CDR3 reads TGCGCCAGCTGGACTGGACAGGGGACTGAGACCCAGTACTTC. Translating it yields CASWTGQGTETQYF. The whole variable domain, filled in from reference TRBV5-1 and TRBJ2-5, reads KAGVTQTPRYLIKTRGQQVTLSCSPISGHRSVSWYQQTPGQGLQFLFEYFSETQRNKGNFPGRFSGRQFSNSRSEMNVSTLELGDSALYLCASWTGQGTETQYFGPGTRLLVL.

In regard to this clone: Other DNA sequences in the sample encode the same CDR3. The chain couples TRBV28 to TRBJ1-2; no clear D. The CDR3 sequence is 12 residues long. CDR1 is MDHEN, CDR2 SYDVKM, per germline. V was cut by 4 bases and J by 1 base, with 4 bases left in between. For the CDR3, the DNA is TGTGCCAGCAGTTCCGTTAACTATGGCTACACCTTC. Its protein is CASSSVNYGYTF.

The rearrangement links TRBV3-1 (or the pseudogene TRBV3-2) to TRBJ1-3; a possible D gene is TRBD1 (5 bases). The CDR3 is made up of 17 amino acids. Trimming removed 1 base at V and 1 base at J, with 14 bases between. Germline values: CDR1 LGHDT, CDR2 YNNKEL (reference sequence). CDR3 sequence (DNA): TGTGCCAGCAGCCAAGGCTCGGGACTAATATCTGGAAACACCATATATTTT. It translates to CASSQGSGLISGNTIYF.

The chain is built from TRBV5-1 and TRBJ1-3; D is possibly TRBD1 (6 bases). The germline gives CDR1 SGHRS, CDR2 YFSETQ. V lost 0 bases, J lost 0 bases, and 16 bases lay in between. CDR3 size: 18 residues. DNA for the CDR3: TGCGCCAGCAGCTTGGGGCCCCAAGGGGACAACTCTGGAAACACCATATATTTT. Protein product: CASSLGPQGDNSGNTIYF.

V and J are TRBV5-4 and TRBJ1-3, with D uncertain. The germline V and J ends were trimmed by 3 bases and 5 bases, with 9 bases remaining between them. This CDR3 spans 13 amino acids. From germline, CDR1 is SGHNT and CDR2 YYREEE (reference sequence). CDR3 sequence: CASSSNERNTIYF. The CDR3 coding sequence is TGTGCCAGCAGCTCAAACGAGCGAAACACCATATATTTT.

V gene TRBV2 combines with J gene TRBJ2-3; 7 nucleotides match TRBD2. Germline values: CDR1 SNHLY, CDR2 FYNNEI. Unmatched junction bases numbered 0, after V lost 3 bases and J lost 0 bases. The CDR3 has 14 residues. The DNA of the CDR3 is TGTGCCAGCAGTGATAGCGGGAGCACAGATACGCAGTATTTT. Protein sequence: CASSDSGSTDTQYF.

A single count supports this clone. The V and J genes are TRBV5-1 and TRBJ2-3, with TRBD2 matching 9 bases. The V gene's germline CDR1 is SGHRS and CDR2 YFSETQ. The CDR3 runs 16 residues. The V segment lost 1 base and the J segment 5 bases; nucleotides outside the gene matches: 8. The CDR3 DNA follows: TGCGCCAGCAGCTTGATCGGCGGGGGGGCTGGAGATACGCAGTATTTT. It yields the protein CASSLIGGGAGDTQYF.

To note about this clone: The sample has other DNA sequences that encode this CDR3 too. The J gene is TRBJ1-5, the V gene TRBV2, with 11 bases matching TRBD1. CDR1 and CDR2 (germline): SNHLY, FYNNEI. CDR3 length: 14 residues. The V gene end was trimmed by 6 bases and the J gene end by 4 bases; junction bases not matched to a gene: 2. The CDR3 here is CASSGTGGNQPQHF. CDR3 nucleotide sequence: TGTGCCAGCAGCGGGACAGGGGGAAATCAGCCCCAGCATTTT.

The rearrangement links TRBV28 to TRBJ2-7; the D is unclear. V was pared by 3 bases and J by 0 bases, with 6 bases between. Germline assignment: CDR1 MDHEN and CDR2 SYDVKM. The CDR3 is 13 amino acids. CDR3 sequence: CASSLAHSYEQYF. CDR3 nucleotides: TGTGCCAGCAGTTTGGCTCACTCCTACGAGCAGTACTTC.

This clone was detected only a few times. The chain recombines TRBV27 with TRBJ2-2; maybe TRBD1 (6 bases). Germline V gene lookup returns CDR1 MNHEY and CDR2 SMNVEV (reference sequence). This CDR3 is 17 amino acids long. The germline V and J ends were trimmed by 4 bases and 4 bases, with 19 bases remaining between them. CDR3 in amino acids: CASSYALGRDITGELFF. Here the CDR3 DNA reads TGTGCCAGCAGTTACGCCCTTGGCAGGGACATCACCGGGGAGCTGTTTTTT.

The DNA for the CDR3 is TGCGCCAGCAGGGAACCGGGACAGGGAACCTACGAGCAGTACTTC. This gives the protein CASREPGQGTYEQYF. The chain is built from TRBV10-2 and TRBJ2-7; 9 bases align to TRBD1. This CDR3 region has 15 residues. V trimming: 6 bases; J trimming: 2 bases; junction bases outside the gene matches: 8. Germline V CDR1 and CDR2: WSHSY, SAAADI.